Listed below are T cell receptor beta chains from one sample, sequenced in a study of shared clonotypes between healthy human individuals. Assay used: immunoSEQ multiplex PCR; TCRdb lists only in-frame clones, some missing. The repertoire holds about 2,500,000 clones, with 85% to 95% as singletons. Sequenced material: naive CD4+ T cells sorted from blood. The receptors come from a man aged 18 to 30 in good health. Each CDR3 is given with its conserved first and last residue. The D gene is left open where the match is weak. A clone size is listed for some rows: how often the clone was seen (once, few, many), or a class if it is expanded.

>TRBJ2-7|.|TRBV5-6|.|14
TGTGCCAGCAGCCCACGTAGCGGAAACTACGAGCAGTACTTC
CASSPRSGNYEQYF
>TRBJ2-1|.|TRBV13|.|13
TGTGCCAGCAGCGCCCAGCGAGCGACTGAGCAGTTCTTC
CASSAQRATEQFF
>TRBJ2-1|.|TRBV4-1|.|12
TGCGCCAGCAGCCAACCAATAGGCGAGCAGTTCTTC
CASSQPIGEQFF
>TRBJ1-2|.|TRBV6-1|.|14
TGTGCCAGCAGTGAAAGGGGGGGAACCCATGGCTACACCTTC
CASSERGGTHGYTF
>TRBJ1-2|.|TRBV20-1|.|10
TGCAGTGCTCAGGGTTATGGCTACACCTTC
CSAQGYGYTF
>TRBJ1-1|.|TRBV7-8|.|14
TGTGCCAGCCTCCGAGCAGGACTGAACACTGAAGCTTTCTTT
CASLRAGLNTEAFF
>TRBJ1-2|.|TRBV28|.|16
TGTGCCAGCAGTCCGATGGGACGGATGAACAACTATGGCTACACCTTC
CASSPMGRMNNYGYTF
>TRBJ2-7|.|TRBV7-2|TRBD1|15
TGTGCCAGCAGGACTAACAGGGGCTACTCCTACGAGCAGTACTTC
CASRTNRGYSYEQYF
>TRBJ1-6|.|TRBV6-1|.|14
TGTGCCAGCAGCTCAGAGGGATCCGATTCACCCCTCCACTTT
CASSSEGSDSPLHF
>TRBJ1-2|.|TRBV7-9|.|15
TGTGCCAGCAGCTTAGAAGGACGACCGGGATATGGCTACACCTTC
CASSLEGRPGYGYTF
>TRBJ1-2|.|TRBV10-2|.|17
TGCGCCAGTCTTCAGACGTCCGGGACGGGGGTTAACTATGGCTACACCTTC
CASLQTSGTGVNYGYTF
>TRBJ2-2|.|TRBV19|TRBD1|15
TGTGCCAGTAGTTGGGGACAGCCGAACACCGGGGAGCTGTTTTTT
CASSWGQPNTGELFF
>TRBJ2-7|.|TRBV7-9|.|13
TGTGCCAGCAGCGCGGGGACAGTCGGGGAGCAGTACTTC
CASSAGTVGEQYF
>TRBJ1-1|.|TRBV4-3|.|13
TGCGCCAGCAGCCAACAGGGCTACACTGAAGCTTTCTTT
CASSQQGYTEAFF
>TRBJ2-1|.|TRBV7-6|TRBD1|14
TGTGCCAGCAGCCAGCGGACAGGGGAGGCTGAGCAGTTCTTC
CASSQRTGEAEQFF
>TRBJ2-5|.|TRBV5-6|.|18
TGTGCCAGCAGCCCGCGTGTTGGAGTCAACGTGAACCAAGAGACCCAGTACTTC
CASSPRVGVNVNQETQYF
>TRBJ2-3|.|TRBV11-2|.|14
TGTGCAACGAGCGTTGAGGGTCCCACAGATACGCAGTATTTT
CATSVEGPTDTQYF
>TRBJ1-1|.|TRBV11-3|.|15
TGTGCCAGCAGCTTAGATTCCGGACTAGGGACTGAAGCTTTCTTT
CASSLDSGLGTEAFF
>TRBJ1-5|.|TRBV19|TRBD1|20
TGTGCCAGTAGTATAGTTCTGGGGACAGGGGGCATTGGGGGCAATCAGCCCCAGCATTTT
CASSIVLGTGGIGGNQPQHF
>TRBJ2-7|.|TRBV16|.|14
TGTGCCAGCAGCCAATCGACTAGTTTCTACGAGCAGTACTTC
CASSQSTSFYEQYF
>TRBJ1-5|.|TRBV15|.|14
TGTGCCACCACCACATCTTATAGCAATCAGCCCCAGCATTTT
CATTTSYSNQPQHF
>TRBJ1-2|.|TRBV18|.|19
TGTGCCAGCTCTCCAGGGGCAGGCGGAAACCCGAATAATAACTATGGCTACACCTTC
CASSPGAGGNPNNNYGYTF
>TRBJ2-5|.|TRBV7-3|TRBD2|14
TGTGCCAGCAGCGCTGCGGGGGGGCAAGAGACCCAGTACTTC
CASSAAGGQETQYF
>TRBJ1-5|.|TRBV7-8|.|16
TGTGCCAGCAGCTTAGGCCCAGGGGTCCTCGATCAGCCCCAGCATTTT
CASSLGPGVLDQPQHF
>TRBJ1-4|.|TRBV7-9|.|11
TGTACATGGGGGTCTAATGAAAAACTGTTTTTT
CTWGSNEKLFF
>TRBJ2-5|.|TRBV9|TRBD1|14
TGTGCCAGCAGCCTGGGACAGTTCCAAGAGACCCAGTACTTC
CASSLGQFQETQYF
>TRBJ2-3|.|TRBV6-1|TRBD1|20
TGTGCCAGCAGTGAATTTTCAGGGGGCCTGGCCCGCAAAAGCACAGATACGCAGTATTTT
CASSEFSGGLARKSTDTQYF
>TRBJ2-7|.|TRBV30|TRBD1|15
TGTGCCTGGATCGGACAGGGGGGGGCGGCGCACGAGCAGTACTTC
CAWIGQGGAAHEQYF
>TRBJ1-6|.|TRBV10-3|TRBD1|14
TGTGCCATCAGTCAGGGGGGCAGTAATTCACCCCTCCACTTT
CAISQGGSNSPLHF
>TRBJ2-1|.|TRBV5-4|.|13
TGTGCCAGCAGCGTACAGCGCTACAATGAGCAGTTCTTC
CASSVQRYNEQFF
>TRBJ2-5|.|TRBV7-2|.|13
TGTGCCAGCAGCTTTGGAAGGCAAGAGACCCAGTACTTC
CASSFGRQETQYF
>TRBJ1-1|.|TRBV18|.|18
TGTGCCAGCTCACCTACATACGTTTCGATGAAGGGAAACACTGAAGCTTTCTTT
CASSPTYVSMKGNTEAFF
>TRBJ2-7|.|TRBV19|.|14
TGTGCCAGTAGTATGTCCCGGGGGAGAGGCGAGCAGTACTTC
CASSMSRGRGEQYF
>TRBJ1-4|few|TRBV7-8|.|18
TGTGCCAGCAGCTTGCCCCCCGGGGGTTCGGCAACTAATGAAAAACTGTTTTTT
CASSLPPGGSATNEKLFF